The 8 T cell receptor beta chains presented below share a single source sample, sequenced in a study of T cell changes during pregnancy in multiple sclerosis (dated 2019 in TCRdb). The receptor library was made with the immunoSEQ multiplex PCR assay. The clones in this table, taken by TCRdb from immuneACCESS, are in-frame only. Not every clone is retained; where verified, under half of the shortfall comes from an unresolved V gene, and the cause of the rest is unknown. The sample data list about 92,000 clones, and around 92% of these were observed just once. The ten largest clonotypes hold less than 2.5% of the sample. Sample: peripheral blood, taken in the third trimester of pregnancy. The receptors come from a female donor with multiple sclerosis, enrolled in a pregnancy study.

The chain links TRBV7-6 to TRBJ2-7; the match to TRBD1 covers 8 bases. Germline V lookup: CDR1 SGHVS, CDR2 FNYEAQ. The V gene end was trimmed by 5 bases and the J gene end by 7 bases; junction bases not matched to a gene: 10. The length of the CDR3 is 14 residues. The CDR3 is CASSQRQGSGEQYF. In DNA form, the CDR3 reads TGTGCCAGCAGCCAACGACAGGGGTCGGGTGAGCAGTACTTC.

The chain couples TRBV15 to TRBJ2-2, with D uncertain. Trimming pared 3 bases from V and 7 bases from J, leaving 3 bases between. There are 11 residues in the CDR3. In germline, CDR1 is LNHNV, CDR2 YYDKDF (reference sequence). Here the CDR3 DNA reads TGTGCCACCAGCAGTTACGGGGAGCTGTTTTTT. This encodes CATSSYGELFF.

V is TRBV15 and J is TRBJ2-5; D remains unclear. The CDR3 is 15 amino acids. The germline CDR1 and CDR2 sequences are LNHNV and YYDKDF (reference sequence). Trimming cost V 0 bases and J 2 bases, with 10 bases left between them. For the CDR3, the DNA is TGTGCCACCAGCAGAGATTTACTGCGACAAGAGACCCAGTACTTC. Its protein product is CATSRDLLRQETQYF.

J is TRBJ2-7 and V is TRBV5-1; 11 nucleotides match TRBD1. Per germline, CDR1 SGHRS and CDR2 YFSETQ. The CDR3 spans 15 residues. Losses at the gene ends were 3 bases for V and 2 bases for J; bases not matched to a gene: 4. CDR3 sequence: CASSSDRGLTYEQYF. Written as DNA, the CDR3 is TGCGCCAGCAGCTCGGACAGGGGGCTTACCTACGAGCAGTACTTC.

The sample holds one count of this clone. The genes are TRBV28 and TRBJ1-5; TRBD1 aligns across 10 bases. The germline CDR1 and CDR2 sequences are MDHEN and SYDVKM. V was clipped by 3 bases and J by 7 bases; unmatched bases: 9. The CDR3 spans 16 residues. The DNA for the CDR3 is TGTGCCAGCAGTTTGCCTCCGACAGGGGGCAGGCAGCCCCAGCATTTT. Residues: CASSLPPTGGRQPQHF.

V usage is TRBV7-3 and J usage is TRBJ1-1; the D is unclear. V was shortened by 3 bases and J by 1 base, with 6 bases between the two germline ends. The germline gives CDR1 SGHTA, CDR2 FQGTGA. This CDR3 is 13 amino acids long. CDR3 residues: CASSFRKNTEAFF. DNA for the CDR3: TGTGCCAGCAGCTTTAGAAAGAACACTGAAGCTTTCTTT.

The chain combines TRBV5-6 with TRBJ1-4; possible D gene TRBD1, 6 bases. Germline loops: CDR1 SGHDT, CDR2 YYEEEE. CDR3 length equals 16 residues. V was clipped by 3 bases and J by 0 bases, with 12 bases between them. The CDR3 loop reads CASSWKDSPTNEKLFF. The CDR3 coding sequence is TGTGCCAGCAGCTGGAAGGACAGCCCAACTAATGAAAAACTGTTTTTT.

This clone was detected only once. The rearrangement links TRBV5-8 to TRBJ2-7, with 8 bases fitting TRBD2. Germline V CDR1 and CDR2: SGHTS, YDEGEE. After removal of 9 bases from V and 0 bases from J, the junction contained 11 bases not matched to a gene. This CDR3 has 15 amino acids. In nucleotides, the CDR3 is TGTGCCACTACCCCCCGACTAGCGCTCTCCTACGAGCAGTACTTC. Protein: CATTPRLALSYEQYF.